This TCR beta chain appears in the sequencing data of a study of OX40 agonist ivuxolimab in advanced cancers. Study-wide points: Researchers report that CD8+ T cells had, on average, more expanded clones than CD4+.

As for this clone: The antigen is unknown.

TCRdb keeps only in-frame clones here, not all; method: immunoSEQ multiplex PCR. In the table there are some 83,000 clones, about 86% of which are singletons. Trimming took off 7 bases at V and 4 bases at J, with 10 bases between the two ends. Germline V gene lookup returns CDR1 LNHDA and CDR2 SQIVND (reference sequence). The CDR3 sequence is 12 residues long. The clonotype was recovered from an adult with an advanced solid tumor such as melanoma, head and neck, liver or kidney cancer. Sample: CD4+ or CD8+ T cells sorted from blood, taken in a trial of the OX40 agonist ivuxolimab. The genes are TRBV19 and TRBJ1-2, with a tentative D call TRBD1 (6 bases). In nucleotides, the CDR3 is TGTGCCAGTACAGGGGATCCCTATGGCTACACCTTC. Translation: CASTGDPYGYTF.